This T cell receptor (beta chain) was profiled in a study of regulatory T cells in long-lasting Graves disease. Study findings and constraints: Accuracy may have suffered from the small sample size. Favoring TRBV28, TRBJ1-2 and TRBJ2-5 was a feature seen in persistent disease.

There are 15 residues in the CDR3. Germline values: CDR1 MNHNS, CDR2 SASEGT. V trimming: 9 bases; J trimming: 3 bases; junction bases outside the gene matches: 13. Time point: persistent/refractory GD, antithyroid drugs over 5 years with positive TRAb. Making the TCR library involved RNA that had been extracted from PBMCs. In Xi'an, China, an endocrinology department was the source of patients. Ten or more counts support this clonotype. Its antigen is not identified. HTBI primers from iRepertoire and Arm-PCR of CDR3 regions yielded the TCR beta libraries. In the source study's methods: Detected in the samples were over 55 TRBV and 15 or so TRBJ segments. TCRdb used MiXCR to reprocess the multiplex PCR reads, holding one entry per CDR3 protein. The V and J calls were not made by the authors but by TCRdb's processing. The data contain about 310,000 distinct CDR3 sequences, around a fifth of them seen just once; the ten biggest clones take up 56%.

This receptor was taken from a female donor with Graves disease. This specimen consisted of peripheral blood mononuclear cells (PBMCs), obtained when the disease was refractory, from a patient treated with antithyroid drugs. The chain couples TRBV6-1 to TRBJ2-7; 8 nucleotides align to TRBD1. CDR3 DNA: TGTGCCAGAGCCCACTCCACCGGACAGGGCTACGAGCAGTACTTC. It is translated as CARAHSTGQGYEQYF.